Following are 7 T cell receptor beta chains from one sample sequenced in a study of blood T cell repertoires in COVID-19. Sequencing used immunoSEQ multiplex PCR; TCRdb keeps in-frame clones, though not all of them. The sample lists more than 200,000 clones, around 90% occurring once. Sequenced sample: peripheral blood. These receptors all stem from a human donor in a cohort sampled during active COVID-19.

The chain couples TRBV10-3 to TRBJ2-7; 9 bases align to TRBD1. CDR1 and CDR2 (germline): ENHRY, SYGVKD. With V trimmed by 10 bases and J by 2 bases, 15 bases remained unmatched. This CDR3 contains 16 residues. The CDR3 DNA follows: TGTGCCACCTACGGGGAAACAGGGGACAGGGCCTACGAGCAGTACTTC. Its protein is CATYGETGDRAYEQYF.

The V and J genes are TRBV7-8 and TRBJ2-7, with D perhaps TRBD2 (7 bases). The germline V gene encodes CDR1 SGHVS and CDR2 FQNEAQ. Trimming stripped 5 bases from V and 3 bases from J, with 17 bases between. CDR3 length equals 15 residues. Written as DNA, the CDR3 is TGTGCCAGCAGCCTCGAGGGGGGGGCGCTCTACGAGCAGTACTTC. Protein product: CASSLEGGALYEQYF. Full variable domain (missing parts from reference TRBV7-8 and TRBJ2-7): GAGVSQSPRYKVAKRGQDVALRCDPISGHVSLFWYQQALGQGPEFLTYFQNEAQLDKSGLPSDRFFAERPEGSVSTLKIQRTQQEDSAVYLCASSLEGGALYEQYFGPGTRLTVT.

The chain joins TRBV6-5 to TRBJ1-2, with D possibly being TRBD1 (5 bases). Trimming stripped 2 bases from V and 3 bases from J, with 7 bases between. Germline V gene data show CDR1 as MNHEY and CDR2 as SVGAGI. The CDR3 contains 13 residues. The CDR3 here is CASSYEQDYGYTF. The CDR3 DNA is TGTGCCAGCAGTTACGAACAGGACTATGGCTACACCTTC.

This clone was seen just once. The chain has TRBV5-5 and TRBJ2-7; 10 bases fit TRBD1. Germline loops: CDR1 SGHKS, CDR2 YYEKEE (reference sequence). The CDR3 contains 15 residues. The J segment lost 2 bases and the V segment lost 3 bases, leaving 5 bases of the junction unmatched. CDR3 in DNA: TGTGCCAGCAGCTCCGGGACAGGGGCCCCCTACGAGCAGTACTTC. Translated, it gives CASSSGTGAPYEQYF.

This rearrangement joins TRBV21-1 to TRBJ2-7; the DNA was not used to check the table's D call, TRBD1. TRBV21-1 corresponds to a pseudogene. The CDR3 consists of 16 residues. DNA for the CDR3: TGTGCCAGCAGCAAGTCTACCACAGTTTGGGTACACGAGCAGTACTTC. It yields the protein CASSKSTTVWVHEQYF.

The chain combines TRBV2 with TRBJ1-1; D might be TRBD1 (5 bases). The CDR3 has 12 residues. V was clipped by 9 bases and J by 2 bases, with 10 bases between them. Germline CDR1 and CDR2: SNHLY and FYNNEI. The CDR3: CASEQVNTEAFF. DNA for the CDR3: TGTGCCAGTGAACAGGTTAACACTGAAGCTTTCTTT.

This clone appeared a single time. The V and J genes are TRBV19 and TRBJ2-7, with TRBD2 matching 10 bases. Germline V lookup: CDR1 LNHDA, CDR2 SQIVND (reference sequence). V was pared by 8 bases and J by 6 bases, with 13 bases of the junction left unmatched. CDR3 length equals 15 residues. The DNA of the CDR3 is TGTGCCAGTGCCGGGACTAGCGCGGGGTCTATCGAGCAGTACTTC. It codes for CASAGTSAGSIEQYF.